Sequencing of this T cell receptor (beta chain) was carried out in a study of blood T cell repertoires in COVID-19. Per the study methods: Amplification with reference gene primers provided the estimates of nucleated cell counts. The protocol was immunoSEQ multiplex PCR, while the TCRdb copy is restricted to in-frame clones and leaves out a portion. The DNA gave D and trimming, while V, J and clone size come from that table. The sample holds a few hundred thousand clones, roughly 86% seen once. Losses at the gene ends were 7 bases for V and 4 bases for J; bases not matched to a gene: 4. The CDR3 has 13 amino acids.

This sequence originates from a woman in her twenties or thirties with COVID-19, enrolled during active disease. V is TRBV12-3 or TRBV12-4 and J is TRBJ1-2, with 9 positions matching TRBD1. The sequencing input was peripheral blood. CDR3 protein: CASTDRGGYGYTF. The DNA of the CDR3 is TGTGCCAGCACGGACAGGGGTGGCTATGGCTACACCTTC.